The 21 T cell receptor beta chains below come from one sample, sequenced in a study of blood T cell repertoires in COVID-19. TCRdb's copy holds only in-frame clones and misses some; the assay was immunoSEQ multiplex PCR. The sample lists some 150,000 clones; around 80% were seen once. The material sequenced was peripheral blood. The source of these receptors is a human donor in a cohort sampled during active COVID-19.

The V gene is TRBV4-3, the J gene TRBJ1-2; TRBD1 matches 8 bases. Trimming removed 0 bases from V and 3 bases from J; junction bases left unmatched: 6. Germline CDR1 is LGHNA and CDR2 is YSLEER. CDR3 size: 16 residues. Written as DNA, the CDR3 is TGCGCCAGCAGCCAAGATGGGACAGGCTGGGACTATGGCTACACCTTC. Translated: CASSQDGTGWDYGYTF.

This clone was counted a single time. V usage is TRBV29-1 and J usage is TRBJ2-5; D possibly corresponds to TRBD2 (5 bases). Germline-derived CDR1 and CDR2 are SQVTM and ANQGSEA. V lost 3 bases and J lost 5, with 16 bases in between. The CDR3 has 14 amino acids. The CDR3 region has the DNA TGCAGCGTTGACGCCCGAGCGGTAGGCGAGACCCAGTACTTC. Amino acids: CSVDARAVGETQYF.

The chain recombines TRBV7-2 with TRBJ1-5, with no clear D. Germline values: CDR1 SGHTA, CDR2 FQGNSA. Trimming cost V 4 bases and J 6 bases, with 7 bases left between them. The CDR3 length is 12 residues. CDR3 nucleotides: TGTGCCAGCAGCTACCTCGGTCAGCCCCAGCATTTT. Translating gives CASSYLGQPQHF.

This chain joins TRBV27 and TRBJ1-4, with D possibly being TRBD1 (6 bases). Germline V gives CDR1 MNHEY, CDR2 SMNVEV (reference sequence). The CDR3 totals 15 residues. With 1 base removed from V and 5 bases from J, the gap between germline ends came to 11 bases. The CDR3: CASSLWGHANEKLFF. The CDR3 nucleotides are TGTGCCAGCAGTTTATGGGGGCATGCCAATGAAAAACTGTTTTTT.

The J gene is TRBJ1-1, the V gene TRBV7-9; D is unresolved. V was trimmed by 5 bases and J by 0 bases, leaving 7 bases between them. Germline assignment: CDR1 SEHNR and CDR2 FQNEAQ (reference sequence). CDR3 length: 13 amino acids. The CDR3 DNA reads as TGTGCCAGCAGCCCCCAGATGAACACTGAAGCTTTCTTT. This encodes CASSPQMNTEAFF.

The chain is built from TRBV9 and TRBJ1-6; perhaps TRBD1 as D (6 bases). The V end lost 0 bases, the J end lost 7 bases, and 11 bases lay between the germline ends. The germline gives CDR1 SGDLS, CDR2 YYNGEE. This CDR3 comprises 15 residues. CDR3 coding DNA: TGTGCCAGCAGCGTAGAGGCACAGGGAAATTCACCCCTCCACTTT. Amino acids: CASSVEAQGNSPLHF.

The chain has TRBV5-6 and TRBJ1-2; 7 bases agree with TRBD1. V gave up 5 bases and J gave up 6 bases; unmatched junction bases: 7. The germline CDR1 and CDR2 sequences are SGHDT and YYEEEE. This CDR3 spans 13 amino acids. In DNA, the CDR3 is TGTGCCAGCAGTTTCCGACAGGGCGATGGCTACACCTTC. Translating gives CASSFRQGDGYTF.

The V call is TRBV5-1, the J call TRBJ2-1, with TRBD1 identical over 8 bases. V dropped 7 bases and J dropped 4; count of bases not matched to a gene: 7. The germline gives CDR1 SGHRS, CDR2 YFSETQ. CDR3 length: 14 amino acids. CDR3 nucleotide sequence: TGCGCCAGCGGCCGGGACAGGCTATACAATGAGCAGTTCTTC. It encodes CASGRDRLYNEQFF.

This clone was seen just once. The CDR3 DNA reads as TGTGCCAGCAGCCAAGGCGGCCAGGAGCAGGGGGCTTTCTTT. Residues: CASSQGGQEQGAFF. This chain connects TRBV3-1 (or the pseudogene TRBV3-2) to TRBJ1-1; the D gene is possibly TRBD1 (6 bases). Per germline, CDR1 LGHDT and CDR2 YNNKEL (reference sequence). The CDR3 has 14 amino acids. Deletions cut 1 base from V and 11 bases from J, with 17 bases between.

The CDR3 sequence: CASSPRVGNTEAFF. Written as DNA, the CDR3 is TGTGCCAGCAGCCCGCGGGTAGGGAACACTGAAGCTTTCTTT. The chain combines TRBV28 with TRBJ1-1; D ambiguous. CDR1 is MDHEN and CDR2 is SYDVKM in the germline V gene. There are 14 residues in the CDR3. Trimming removed 6 bases at V and 1 base at J, with 12 bases between.

V is TRBV7-7 and J is TRBJ2-1, with 8 bases identical to TRBD2. The CDR3 contains 15 residues. Looked up from germline, CDR1 is SSHAT and CDR2 is FNYEAQ (reference sequence). J gave up 8 bases and V 8 bases, and 14 bases lay outside the gene matches. This chain's CDR3 is CASSPWGAGVDEQFF. Written as DNA, the CDR3 is TGTGCCAGCTCCCCGTGGGGAGCGGGGGTCGATGAGCAGTTCTTC.

The genes are TRBV4-1 and TRBJ1-1; the D is unclear. The CDR3 runs to 12 residues. CDR1 and CDR2 (germline): MGHRA, YSYEKL. Trimming took 5 bases from V and 3 from J, leaving 7 bases between them. CDR3 in amino acids: CASSEGYTEAFF. The CDR3 nucleotides are TGCGCCAGCAGCGAGGGTTACACTGAAGCTTTCTTT.

This clone was seen only a few times. The V call is TRBV18, the J call TRBJ1-2; TRBD1 matches 7 bases. The germline V gene encodes CDR1 KGHSH and CDR2 LQKENI. Germline trimming cut 3 bases from V and 6 bases from J; bases unmatched to any gene: 10. The CDR3 runs 15 residues. The CDR3 loop reads CASSPSPGQLDGYTF. Here the CDR3 DNA reads TGTGCCAGCTCACCCAGTCCGGGACAGCTAGATGGCTACACCTTC.

The table lists this clone with a few counts. This rearrangement joins TRBV7-9 to TRBJ2-5; 15 positions match TRBD2. This CDR3 has 17 amino acids. In germline, CDR1 is SEHNR, CDR2 FQNEAQ (reference sequence). Germline trimming cut 5 bases from V and 7 bases from J; bases unmatched to any gene: 11. CDR3 region: CASSQQGLAGGRATQYF. The CDR3 DNA follows: TGTGCCAGCAGCCAACAAGGACTAGCGGGGGGGCGGGCGACCCAGTACTTC.

J is TRBJ1-4 and V is TRBV7-9, with D maybe TRBD1 (6 bases). This CDR3 contains 13 residues. The V gene lost 10 bases and the J gene lost 8 bases, with 17 bases spanning the gap. Germline V lookup: CDR1 SEHNR, CDR2 FQNEAQ (reference sequence). This CDR3 is CATGRGGAEKLFF. The DNA of the CDR3 is TGTGCCACCGGGAGGGGGGGCGCCGAAAAACTGTTTTTT.

This chain joins TRBV19 and TRBJ1-1; possible D gene TRBD1, 5 bases. The CDR3 has 15 residues. Germline V gives CDR1 LNHDA, CDR2 SQIVND (reference sequence). The V and J ends lost 10 bases and 1 base respectively, with 19 bases between them. The CDR3 nucleotides are TGTGCCACCTCTATGCGGATAGGGGCGAACACTGAAGCTTTCTTT. It is translated as CATSMRIGANTEAFF.

This clone showed up just a few times. The rearrangement uses TRBV7-8 and TRBJ1-2, with 8 bases aligning to TRBD1. Germline V gene data show CDR1 as SGHVS and CDR2 as FQNEAQ. The V and J ends lost 4 bases and 2 bases, in that order; junction bases with no gene match: 3. The CDR3 runs to 14 residues. The CDR3 region is CASSSQGANYGYTF. The DNA of the CDR3 is TGTGCCAGCAGCTCCCAGGGGGCCAACTATGGCTACACCTTC.

Only one count was recorded for this clone. The same CDR3 is also encoded by other DNA sequences in this sample. V usage is TRBV18 and J usage is TRBJ1-3; 11 bases fit TRBD1. CDR1 and CDR2 from the germline V gene are KGHSH and LQKENI. This CDR3 is built from 15 residues. Losses at the gene ends were 3 bases for V and 2 bases for J; bases not matched to a gene: 0. The CDR3 is CASSPGQGAGNTIYF. The CDR3 nucleotides are TGTGCCAGCTCACCGGGACAGGGGGCTGGAAACACCATATATTTT.

The chain has TRBV5-1 and TRBJ2-5, with 10 bases fitting TRBD2. The germline V gene has CDR1 SGHRS and CDR2 YFSETQ. The trim removed 3 bases at V and 0 bases at J, leaving 11 bases unmatched. The CDR3 contains 18 residues. The CDR3 loop is CASSSSGGFGGYQETQYF. For the CDR3, the DNA is TGCGCCAGCAGCTCTAGCGGGGGTTTTGGGGGATACCAAGAGACCCAGTACTTC.

This clone was detected only a few times. The chain carries TRBV7-3 and TRBJ1-1; tentative D call: TRBD1 (6 bases). This CDR3 spans 13 amino acids. Per the germline V gene, CDR1 is SGHTA and CDR2 is FQGTGA. Between the trimmed V and J ends, which lost 4 bases and 6 bases, there was a span of 12 bases. The DNA for the CDR3 is TGTGCCAGCAGCTCGACTGCAGGGGCTGAAGCTTTCTTT. Translation: CASSSTAGAEAFF.

This rearrangement joins TRBV18 to TRBJ1-6; 7 positions agree with TRBD1. Germline-derived CDR1 and CDR2 are KGHSH and LQKENI. V lost 2 bases to trimming and J lost 4 bases; unmatched junction nucleotides: 2. CDR3 length: 15 residues. CDR3 region: CASSPGGQYNSPLHF. CDR3 DNA: TGTGCCAGCTCACCAGGGGGACAGTATAATTCACCCCTCCACTTT.